Presented here are 19 T cell receptor beta chains from one specimen sequenced in a study of CD8+ T cells in alopecia areata. Extracted RNA was reverse transcribed, and the resulting cDNA served as sequencing template. Sequenced by immunoSEQ multiplex PCR; TCRdb stores in-frame clones only, minus some. The top ten clones hold roughly 0.45% of a sample with about 120,000 clones, 53% of them seen once. The treatment denotes: oral pan-JAK inhibitor, 5-10 mg twice daily. The material was CD4+ T cells sorted from blood, obtained at week 4, from a patient treated with tofacitinib. All receptors come from a human donor with alopecia areata.

This clone was counted only a few times. The chain carries TRBV7-8 and TRBJ1-4, with D possibly TRBD1 on 6 matching bases. V was trimmed by 1 base and J by 5 bases, leaving 11 bases between them. CDR1 and CDR2 (germline): SGHVS, FQNEAQ. The CDR3 runs to 15 residues. The CDR3 region has the DNA TGTGCCAGCAGCTTAGGGGGGCTGGAAAATGAAAAACTGTTTTTT. It translates to CASSLGGLENEKLFF.

This clone was seen only a few times. V and J are TRBV4-2 and TRBJ2-1, with TRBD2 matching 9 bases. With V trimmed by 2 bases and J by 9 bases, 2 bases remained unmatched. The germline V gene has CDR1 LGHNA and CDR2 YNFKEQ. The CDR3 sequence is 13 residues long. The CDR3 bases are TGTGCCAGCAGCCAAAGACTAGCGGCTGAGCAGTTCTTC. As protein: CASSQRLAAEQFF.

The chain links TRBV30 to TRBJ2-7, with D possibly TRBD1 on 6 matching bases. CDR1 is GTSNPN, CDR2 SVGIG, per germline (reference sequence). CDR3 length: 12 amino acids. V dropped 1 base and J dropped 6 bases, with 10 bases sitting between them. The chain's CDR3 is CAWSAGQREQYF. The CDR3 DNA follows: TGTGCCTGGAGTGCCGGACAGCGCGAGCAGTACTTC.

In its sample, this clone was seen once. The germline gene is not matched at one end of the junction; a read error may be the cause. This chain uses TRBV5-6 with TRBJ1-3; D not resolved. Germline CDR1 SGHDT, CDR2 YYEEEE. The CDR3 spans 12 residues. In DNA, the CDR3 is TGTGCCAGCAGCTTGTTCCAGGCGATGCCTTCATTT. Translated, it gives CASSLFQAMPSF.

A few counts support this clone. The sample has other DNA sequences that encode this CDR3 too. The CDR3 DNA reads TGCAGCGTTGAGCGGTCTAACTATGGCTACACCTTC. Amino acid sequence: CSVERSNYGYTF. The chain employs TRBV29-1 and TRBJ1-2, with no clear D. The CDR3 contains 12 residues. Trimming took off 3 bases at V and 0 bases at J, with 5 bases between the two ends. Looked up from germline, CDR1 is SQVTM and CDR2 is ANQGSEA.

The rearrangement uses TRBV7-3 and TRBJ1-5; D unresolved. Trimming took off 4 bases at V and 0 bases at J, with 4 bases between the two ends. The CDR3 has 13 amino acids. CDR1 and CDR2 from the germline V gene are SGHTA and FQGTGA. The CDR3 DNA reads TGTGCCAGCAGCTCCGGTAGCAATCAGCCCCAGCATTTT. This gives the protein CASSSGSNQPQHF. Supplemented by reference TRBV7-3 and TRBJ1-5, the full variable domain reads GAGVSQTPSNKVTEKGKYVELRCDPISGHTALYWYRQSLGQGPEFLIYFQGTGAADDSGLPNDRFFAVRPEGSVSTLKIQRTERGDSAVYLCASSSGSNQPQHFGDGTRLSIL.

This clone has more than one count but fewer than ten. This sequence joins TRBV2 and TRBJ2-1; 15 bases are shared with TRBD2. The ends lost 6 bases at V and 9 bases at J; junction bases unmatched: 9. The CDR3 has 16 residues. Germline CDR1 is SNHLY and CDR2 is FYNNEI. For the CDR3, the DNA is TGTGCCAGCAGGGGGATGGGACTAGCGGGAGGTGGTGAGCAGTTCTTC. Translated, it gives CASRGMGLAGGGEQFF.

This chain connects TRBV13 to TRBJ2-7, with D possibly being TRBD1 or TRBD2 (5 bases each). The V end was cut by 7 bases, the J end by 6 bases, with 19 bases between. The CDR3 contains 14 residues. Per the germline V gene, CDR1 is PRHDT and CDR2 is FYEKMQ (reference sequence). The CDR3 DNA follows: TGTGCCAGCACAACTGGGATTGGGGGAGCCGAGCAGTACTTC. Translated, it gives CASTTGIGGAEQYF.

A note on this clone: Other DNA sequences in this specimen translate into the identical CDR3. This chain links TRBV30 with TRBJ1-1; no firm D call. V lost 5 bases to trimming and J lost 1 base, with 5 bases between them. This CDR3 is 11 amino acids long. CDR1 and CDR2 from the germline V gene are GTSNPN and SVGIG (reference sequence). The CDR3 bases are TGTGCCTGGCGGGAGAACACTGAAGCTTTCTTT. This encodes CAWRENTEAFF.

The chain combines TRBV2 with TRBJ2-1; D gene ambiguous. The CDR3 runs to 11 residues. Germline V CDR1 and CDR2: SNHLY, FYNNEI. The ends were cut back, 8 bases at V and 4 bases at J, with 6 bases in the middle. For the CDR3, the DNA is TGTGCCAGCTCTGAGTACAATGAGCAGTTCTTC. Encoded protein: CASSEYNEQFF.

J is TRBJ2-5 and V is TRBV30; D gene uncertain. The CDR3 has 13 amino acids. Germline V CDR1 and CDR2: GTSNPN, SVGIG (reference sequence). The ends were cut back, 2 bases at V and 5 bases at J, with 12 bases in the middle. CDR3 coding DNA: TGTGCCTGGAGTCGCCGGATCGGGGAGACCCAGTACTTC. It specifies CAWSRRIGETQYF.

The chain has TRBV15 and TRBJ2-3; tentative D call: TRBD2 (5 bases). Germline lookup yields CDR1 LNHNV and CDR2 YYDKDF (reference sequence). The V end lost 1 base, the J end lost 4 bases, and 30 bases lay between the germline ends. The CDR3 sequence is 21 residues long. The chain's CDR3 is CATSRVALGNYFDWGADTQYF. As DNA, the CDR3 is TGTGCCACCAGCAGAGTGGCCTTGGGTAACTACTTTGACTGGGGAGCAGATACGCAGTATTTT. The full variable domain, its missing parts supplied by reference TRBV15 and TRBJ2-3, is DAMVIQNPRYQVTQFGKPVTLSCSQTLNHNVMYWYQQKSSQAPKLLFHYYDKDFNNEADTPDNFQSRRPNTSFCFLDIRSPGLGDTAMYLCATSRVALGNYFDWGADTQYFGPGTRLTVL.

The genes are TRBV29-1 and TRBJ2-7; 13 nucleotides match TRBD2. The CDR3 sequence is 14 residues long. Germline trimming cut 6 bases from V and 2 bases from J; bases unmatched to any gene: 4. Germline lookup yields CDR1 SQVTM and CDR2 ANQGSEA. This CDR3 is CSVDGTSGTYEQYF. Written as DNA, the CDR3 is TGCAGCGTGGATGGGACTAGCGGGACCTACGAGCAGTACTTC.

This sequence joins TRBV29-1 and TRBJ1-3; D remains unclear. This CDR3 has 14 residues. V lost 7 bases, J lost 3 bases, and 16 bases lay in between. Germline V gene lookup returns CDR1 SQVTM and CDR2 ANQGSEA. CDR3 nucleotide sequence: TGCAGCGACCGGAAGGGTTCGGGTGGAAACACCATATATTTT. This translates into CSDRKGSGGNTIYF.

CDR3 nucleotides: TGCGCCAGCAGCCAGATAGGGGGGTCTTCAGGCTACACCTTC. This sequence encodes CASSQIGGSSGYTF. This chain links TRBV4-1 with TRBJ1-2, with D perhaps TRBD1 (6 bases). V was shortened by 3 bases and J by 8 bases, with 16 bases between the two germline ends. Germline V gives CDR1 MGHRA, CDR2 YSYEKL. This CDR3 has 14 residues.

This clone was found once. The rearrangement links TRBV6-1 to TRBJ1-1; 9 nucleotides align to TRBD1. Germline V lookup: CDR1 MNHNS, CDR2 SASEGT. CDR3 length: 13 amino acids. The junction had 5 bases not matched to a gene; V was cut back by 11 bases and J by 1 base. This chain's CDR3 is CASRTGENTEAFF. CDR3 coding DNA: TGTGCCTCCCGGACAGGGGAGAACACTGAAGCTTTCTTT.

The chain recombines TRBV29-1 with TRBJ1-2, with a weak D call TRBD1 (5 bases). In germline, CDR1 is SQVTM, CDR2 ANQGSEA. V was pared by 5 bases and J by 1 base, with 14 bases between. The CDR3 covers 14 residues. CDR3 in amino acids: CSVLPGTHNYGYTF. In nucleotides, the CDR3 is TGCAGCGTTCTTCCCGGGACTCATAACTATGGCTACACCTTC. The variable domain in full, with the rest retrieved from reference TRBV29-1 and TRBJ1-2, is SAVISQKPSRDICQRGTSLTIQCQVDSQVTMMFWYRQQPGQSLTLIATANQGSEATYESGFVIDKFPISRPNLTFSTLTVSNMSPEDSSIYLCSVLPGTHNYGYTFGSGTRLTVV.

V and J are TRBV9 and TRBJ1-1; no clear D. Trimming removed 6 bases from V and 0 bases from J, with 12 bases in between. The germline gives CDR1 SGDLS, CDR2 YYNGEE. The CDR3 extends over 14 amino acids. The CDR3 coding sequence is TGTGCCAGCACTCTTGTTTCAGTGAACACTGAAGCTTTCTTT. Its protein is CASTLVSVNTEAFF.

J is TRBJ2-5 and V is TRBV6-1, with D tentatively TRBD1 or TRBD2 (7 bases each). V lost 7 bases and J 0 bases, leaving 12 bases between the germline ends. The CDR3 runs to 14 residues. The germline V gene has CDR1 MNHNS and CDR2 SASEGT. CDR3 region: CASKAGQHQETQYF. CDR3 nucleotides: TGTGCCAGCAAAGCGGGACAGCACCAAGAGACCCAGTACTTC.